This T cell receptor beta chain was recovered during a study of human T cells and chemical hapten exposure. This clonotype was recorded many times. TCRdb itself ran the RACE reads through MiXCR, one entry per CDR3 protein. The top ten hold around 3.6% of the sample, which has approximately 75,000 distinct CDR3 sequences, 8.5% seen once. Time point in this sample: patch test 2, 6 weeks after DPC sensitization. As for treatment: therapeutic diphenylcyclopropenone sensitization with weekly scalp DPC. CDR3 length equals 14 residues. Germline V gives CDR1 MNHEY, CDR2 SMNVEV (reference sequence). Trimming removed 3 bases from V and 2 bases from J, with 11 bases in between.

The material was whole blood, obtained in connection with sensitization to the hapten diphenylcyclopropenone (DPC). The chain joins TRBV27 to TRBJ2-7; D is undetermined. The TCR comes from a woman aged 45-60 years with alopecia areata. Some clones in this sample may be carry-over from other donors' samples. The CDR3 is CASSFSPLAYEQYF. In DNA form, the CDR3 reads TGTGCCAGCAGTTTCAGCCCACTGGCCTACGAGCAGTACTTC.